This TCR beta chain is from a study of multiple sclerosis patients with progressive multifocal leukoencephalopathy. Described time point: time of PML onset. JC virus DNA in cerebrospinal fluid confirmed the PML diagnosis. PML in natalizumab-treated patients developed after between roughly 15 and 56 months of natalizumab therapy. All patients had prior interferon beta, and all PML patients were female. TCRdb keeps only in-frame clones here, not all; method: immunoSEQ multiplex PCR. The table has 30,000 or so clones, approximately 85% seen once; the top ten hold 9.5% to 15%. In germline, CDR1 is MNHNY, CDR2 SVGAGI (reference sequence). The CDR3 sequence is 15 residues long. V was trimmed by 8 bases and J by 10 bases, leaving 24 bases between them.

The sequenced sample was PBMCs, obtained from a patient treated with natalizumab. V usage is TRBV6-6 and J usage is TRBJ2-1; D could derive from TRBD1 or TRBD2 (5 bases each). The receptor was derived from a woman in her 30s with progressive multifocal leukoencephalopathy. This CDR3 is CASAPGVWGLKEQFF. CDR3 DNA: TGTGCCAGCGCGCCCGGAGTATGGGGGTTGAAGGAGCAGTTCTTC.